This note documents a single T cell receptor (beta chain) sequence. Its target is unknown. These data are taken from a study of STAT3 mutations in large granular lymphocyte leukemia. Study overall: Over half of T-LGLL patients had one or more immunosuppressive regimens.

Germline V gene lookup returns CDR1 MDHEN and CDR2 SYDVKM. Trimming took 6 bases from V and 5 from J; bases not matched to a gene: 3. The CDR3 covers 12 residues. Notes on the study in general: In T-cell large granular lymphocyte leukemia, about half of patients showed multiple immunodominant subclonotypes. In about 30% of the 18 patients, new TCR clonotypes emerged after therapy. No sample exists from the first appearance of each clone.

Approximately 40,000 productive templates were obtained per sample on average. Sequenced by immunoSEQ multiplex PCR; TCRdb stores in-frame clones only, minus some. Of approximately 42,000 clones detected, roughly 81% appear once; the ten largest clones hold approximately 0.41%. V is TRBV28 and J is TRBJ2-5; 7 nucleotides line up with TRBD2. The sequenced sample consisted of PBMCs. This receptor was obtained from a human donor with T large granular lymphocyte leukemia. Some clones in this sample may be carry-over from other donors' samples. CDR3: CASRGAGETQYF. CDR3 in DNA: TGTGCCAGCAGGGGAGCGGGGGAGACCCAGTACTTC.